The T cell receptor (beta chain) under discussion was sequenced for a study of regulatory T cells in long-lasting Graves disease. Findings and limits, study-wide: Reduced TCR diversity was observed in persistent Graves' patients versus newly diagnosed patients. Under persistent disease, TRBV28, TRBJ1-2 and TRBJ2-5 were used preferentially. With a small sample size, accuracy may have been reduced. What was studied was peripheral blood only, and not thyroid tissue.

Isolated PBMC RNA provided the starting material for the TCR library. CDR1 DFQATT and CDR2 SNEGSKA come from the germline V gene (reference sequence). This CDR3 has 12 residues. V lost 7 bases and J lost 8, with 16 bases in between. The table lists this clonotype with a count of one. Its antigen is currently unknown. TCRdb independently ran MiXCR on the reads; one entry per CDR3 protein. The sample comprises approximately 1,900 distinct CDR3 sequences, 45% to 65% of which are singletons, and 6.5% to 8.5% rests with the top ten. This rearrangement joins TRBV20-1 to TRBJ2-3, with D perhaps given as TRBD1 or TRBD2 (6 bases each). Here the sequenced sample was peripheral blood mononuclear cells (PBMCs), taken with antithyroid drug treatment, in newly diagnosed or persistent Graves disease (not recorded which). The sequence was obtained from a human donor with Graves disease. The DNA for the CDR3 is TGCAGTGAGGGGGGAGGAGGGGGTACGCAGTATTTT. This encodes CSEGGGGGTQYF.